Following are 27 T cell receptor beta chains from one sample sequenced in a study of vaccination effects on CD4 cells after COVID-19. Cells that had been cultured for roughly eleven days were the source of isolated CD4+ T cells. Subjects were given two BNT162b2 or mRNA-1273 vaccine doses. No antigen has been identified for these receptors. Libraries were prepared by immunoSEQ multiplex PCR; TCRdb keeps only in-frame clonotypes and omits some of them. This table holds 40,000 or so clones, approximately 72% found once. This specimen consisted of CD4+ T cells from PBMCs cultured without peptide, obtained after COVID-19 vaccination. The receptors stem from a human donor who received a COVID-19 vaccine.

The chain joins TRBV3-1 (or the pseudogene TRBV3-2) to TRBJ2-3; D gene unclear. The length of the CDR3 is 13 residues. Germline-derived CDR1 and CDR2 are LGHDT and YNNKEL (reference sequence). The V and J ends lost 4 bases and 4 bases respectively, with 9 bases between them. The CDR3 reads CASSPSAPDTQYF. The CDR3 bases are TGTGCCAGCAGCCCAAGTGCTCCAGATACGCAGTATTTT.

This clone was detected only a few times. The genes are TRBV19 and TRBJ2-3; D is unresolved. CDR1 and CDR2 from the germline V gene are LNHDA and SQIVND (reference sequence). V lost 3 bases, J lost 1 base, and 2 bases lay in between. This CDR3 is built from 12 residues. The CDR3 DNA reads as TGTGCCAGTAGTATGGGCACAGATACGCAGTATTTT. The encoded protein is CASSMGTDTQYF. The variable domain in full, completed from reference TRBV19 and TRBJ2-3, reads DGGITQSPKYLFRKEGQNVTLSCEQNLNHDAMYWYRQDPGQGLRLIYYSQIVNDFQKGDIAEGYSVSREKKESFPLTVTSAQKNPTAFYLCASSMGTDTQYFGPGTRLTVL.

This clone was detected a few times. This chain uses TRBV21-1 with TRBJ2-7; the table assigns TRBD2, which was not confirmed against the DNA. TRBV21-1 corresponds to a pseudogene. CDR3 size: 15 residues. CDR3 region: CASSEREVLSYEQYF. The DNA for the CDR3 is TGTGCCAGCAGTGAGCGGGAGGTTCTCTCCTACGAGCAGTACTTC.

This chain links TRBV27 with TRBJ2-5; D is possibly TRBD1 (5 bases). The V gene's germline CDR1 is MNHEY and CDR2 SMNVEV (reference sequence). The CDR3 is 12 residues long. V was cut by 5 bases and J by 4 bases, with 8 bases left in between. The CDR3 spells CASSARGETQYF. CDR3 bases: TGTGCCAGCAGTGCAAGGGGAGAGACCCAGTACTTC.

J is TRBJ1-1 and V is TRBV5-1; no clear D gene. V lost 4 bases to trimming and J lost 0 bases, with 16 bases between them. Germline V CDR1 and CDR2: SGHRS, YFSETQ. This CDR3 spans 16 amino acids. The CDR3 nucleotides read TGCGCCAGCAGCCACGGACGGAAACCTATGAACACTGAAGCTTTCTTT. Protein product: CASSHGRKPMNTEAFF.

This chain links TRBV20-1 with TRBJ2-7; D call uncertain. This CDR3 comprises 11 residues. In germline, CDR1 is DFQATT, CDR2 SNEGSKA (reference sequence). Trimming took 2 bases from V and 4 from J, leaving 6 bases between them. In nucleotides, the CDR3 is TGCAGTGCTAGACTGCGTTACGAGCAGTACTTC. As protein: CSARLRYEQYF.

The rearrangement joins TRBV12-3 or TRBV12-4 to TRBJ2-2; tentatively, D is TRBD1 (5 bases). The CDR3 is 13 amino acids. Trimming took 5 bases from V and 5 from J, leaving 9 bases between them. CDR3 in amino acids: CASSPRQTGELFF. As DNA, the CDR3 is TGTGCCAGCAGTCCGCGACAGACCGGGGAGCTGTTTTTT.

This clone has just a few counts. This chain links TRBV5-1 with TRBJ2-2; D is ambiguous. CDR3 length equals 13 residues. Germline-derived CDR1 and CDR2 are SGHRS and YFSETQ. Trimming stripped 5 bases from V and 5 bases from J, with 10 bases between. The CDR3 DNA follows: TGCGCCAGCAGTTTTCTAGGGACCGGGGAGCTGTTTTTT. Residues: CASSFLGTGELFF.

CDR3 amino acids: CASSVEGQGNTIYF. The CDR3 nucleotides are TGTGCCAGCAGCGTAGAGGGACAGGGAAACACCATATATTTT. V is TRBV9 and J is TRBJ1-3; the match to TRBD1 covers 7 bases. This CDR3 spans 14 amino acids. Trimming at V came to 0 bases and at J to 4 bases, leaving 1 base not matched to a gene. Germline assignment: CDR1 SGDLS and CDR2 YYNGEE.

About this clone: The germline gene is not matched at one end of the junction; a read error may be the cause. V gene TRBV28 combines with J gene TRBJ1-2, with D uncertain. From germline, CDR1 is MDHEN and CDR2 SYDVKM. The CDR3 spans 11 residues. CDR3 sequence reads: CASSSPAAPFF. In DNA, the CDR3 is TGTGCCAGCAGTTCCCCCGCAGCACCCTTCTTC.

The V gene is TRBV5-6, the J gene TRBJ1-1; D gene ambiguous. The germline CDR1 and CDR2 sequences are SGHDT and YYEEEE. The germline V and J ends were trimmed by 5 bases and 1 base, with 9 bases remaining between them. This CDR3 comprises 13 residues. The CDR3 region has the DNA TGTGCCAGCAGTCGCGGACGGAACACTGAAGCTTTCTTT. Residues: CASSRGRNTEAFF.

This clone appeared a few times. The chain joins TRBV27 to TRBJ1-2, with D tentatively TRBD1 (6 bases). CDR1 is MNHEY, CDR2 SMNVEV, per germline (reference sequence). This CDR3 has 17 amino acids. Between the trimmed V and J ends, which lost 5 bases and 1 base, there was a span of 20 bases. The CDR3 spells CASSPNRDSTFNYGYTF. The CDR3 region has the DNA TGTGCCAGCAGTCCCAACAGGGACTCCACCTTTAACTATGGCTACACCTTC.

This clone showed up just a few times. This chain links TRBV4-1 with TRBJ1-4, with a tentative D call TRBD1 (6 bases). The V end was cut by 3 bases, the J end by 3 bases, with 11 bases between. Germline V gene sequence: CDR1 MGHRA, CDR2 YSYEKL. This CDR3 region has 15 residues. The CDR3 DNA is TGCGCCAGCAGCCAGTTTAACAGGGCTAATGAAAAACTGTTTTTT. Translating it yields CASSQFNRANEKLFF.

The CDR3 DNA reads as TGTGCCAGCTCACCCGACAGGGTCTCCTACAATGAGCAGTTCTTC. Protein product: CASSPDRVSYNEQFF. V gene TRBV18 combines with J gene TRBJ2-1, with 7 bases aligning to TRBD1. The CDR3 is 15 amino acids. V gave up 3 bases and J gave up 0 bases; unmatched junction bases: 2. Germline V CDR1 and CDR2: KGHSH, LQKENI.

This clone was recorded once. The chain couples TRBV10-2 to TRBJ2-7, with D possibly matching TRBD2 (6 bases). The CDR3 has 17 residues. V gave up 2 bases and J gave up 4 bases, with 21 bases separating them. Per the germline V gene, CDR1 is WSHSY and CDR2 is SAAADI. The DNA of the CDR3 is TGCGCCAGCAGTGAGAAGGGCCCGGGAGATGGCCCTTACGAGCAGTACTTC. This codes for CASSEKGPGDGPYEQYF.

The chain recombines TRBV2 with TRBJ1-5; D unclear. CDR1 is SNHLY, CDR2 FYNNEI, per germline. This CDR3 contains 15 residues. The V and J ends lost 5 bases and 3 bases respectively, with 14 bases between them. This CDR3 is CASSLTRGHNQPQHF. The CDR3 nucleotides are TGTGCCAGCAGTCTAACCAGAGGGCACAATCAGCCCCAGCATTTT.

Worth noting for this clone: Other nucleotide sequences from this sample produce the same CDR3. This chain connects TRBV6-5 to TRBJ1-2; D ambiguous. Looked up from germline, CDR1 is MNHEY and CDR2 is SVGAGI. The CDR3 is 14 amino acids. The V gene lost 8 bases and the J gene lost 2 bases, with 15 bases spanning the gap. The CDR3: CASRRGSGNYGYTF. The DNA of the CDR3 is TGTGCCAGCCGACGCGGATCGGGAAACTATGGCTACACCTTC.

The chain combines TRBV15 with TRBJ2-1; maybe TRBD1 (6 bases). CDR3 length: 18 amino acids. V was shortened by 0 bases and J by 6 bases, with 21 bases between the two germline ends. Germline lookup yields CDR1 LNHNV and CDR2 YYDKDF (reference sequence). CDR3 DNA: TGTGCCACCAGCAGAGAAGGGGGAGAAACAGGCCTGGGCAATGAGCAGTTCTTC. It yields the protein CATSREGGETGLGNEQFF.

The V call is TRBV7-9, the J call TRBJ1-2; 7 nucleotides line up with TRBD1. Trimming removed 11 bases from V and 3 bases from J; junction bases left unmatched: 6. This CDR3 is 12 amino acids long. Germline V gene lookup returns CDR1 SEHNR and CDR2 FQNEAQ (reference sequence). The CDR3 DNA reads as TGTGCCGTCCCGGGACAGTACTATGGCTACACCTTC. It codes for CAVPGQYYGYTF.

The rearrangement joins TRBV7-9 to TRBJ2-2; D ambiguous. CDR1 is SEHNR, CDR2 FQNEAQ, per germline (reference sequence). V shed 3 bases and J shed 0 bases, with 5 bases lying between them. The CDR3 extends over 14 amino acids. The CDR3 sequence: CASSFAANTGELFF. Written as DNA, the CDR3 is TGTGCCAGCAGCTTCGCGGCGAACACCGGGGAGCTGTTTTTT.

The chain joins TRBV18 to TRBJ2-3; 9 bases match TRBD2. V lost 10 bases and J lost 2; bases outside the gene matches: 10. Germline V gives CDR1 KGHSH, CDR2 LQKENI. This CDR3 comprises 15 residues. The CDR3 DNA follows: TGTGCCACCCGACCCAGCGGGGGGAACACAGATACGCAGTATTTT. Translated: CATRPSGGNTDTQYF.

V and J are TRBV9 and TRBJ2-1; the D is unclear. This CDR3 is built from 14 residues. V gave up 7 bases and J gave up 0 bases, with 11 bases separating them. The germline V gene encodes CDR1 SGDLS and CDR2 YYNGEE. The CDR3 DNA reads as TGTGCCAGCGGGGAATCAAGCTCCTACAATGAGCAGTTCTTC. The encoded protein is CASGESSSYNEQFF.

This rearrangement joins TRBV7-9 to TRBJ2-2; tentatively, D is TRBD2 (5 bases). Germline loops: CDR1 SEHNR, CDR2 FQNEAQ (reference sequence). Trimming cost V 3 bases and J 7 bases, with 12 bases left between them. There are 14 residues in the CDR3. CDR3 DNA: TGTGCCAGCAGCTTTTTTCGAGGGAACGGGGAGCTGTTTTTT. Protein sequence: CASSFFRGNGELFF.

This clone was seen more than once but under ten times. V gene TRBV19 combines with J gene TRBJ2-7; unclear D gene. The CDR3 has 12 amino acids. Between the trimmed V and J ends, which lost 3 bases and 2 bases, there was a span of 5 bases. Germline CDR1 and CDR2: LNHDA and SQIVND (reference sequence). The CDR3 nucleotides are TGTGCCAGTAGTATCTCTGCCTACGAGCAGTACTTC. Amino acids: CASSISAYEQYF.

The rearrangement uses TRBV19 and TRBJ1-2; 7 nucleotides line up with TRBD1. Germline V gene lookup returns CDR1 LNHDA and CDR2 SQIVND (reference sequence). With V trimmed by 7 bases and J by 8 bases, 13 bases remained unmatched. The CDR3 extends over 14 amino acids. The CDR3 sequence: CASKAREGAIGYTF. The DNA of the CDR3 is TGTGCCAGTAAGGCCAGGGAGGGGGCGATAGGCTACACCTTC. Full variable domain (missing parts from reference TRBV19 and TRBJ1-2): DGGITQSPKYLFRKEGQNVTLSCEQNLNHDAMYWYRQDPGQGLRLIYYSQIVNDFQKGDIAEGYSVSREKKESFPLTVTSAQKNPTAFYLCASKAREGAIGYTFGSGTRLTVV.

The genes are TRBV7-9 and TRBJ1-2; no clear D gene. Trimming took off 4 bases at V and 2 bases at J, with 8 bases between the two ends. The CDR3 has 13 amino acids. Germline V gene sequence: CDR1 SEHNR, CDR2 FQNEAQ (reference sequence). The CDR3: CASSSWKNYGYTF. The CDR3 DNA sequence: TGTGCCAGCAGCTCATGGAAAAACTATGGCTACACCTTC.

The chain is built from TRBV9 and TRBJ1-1; D gene unclear. CDR1 and CDR2 (germline): SGDLS, YYNGEE. The CDR3 extends over 14 amino acids. Trimming shortened V by 4 bases and J by 2 bases, and 12 bases separated the two germline ends. CDR3 amino acids: CASSSRVLNTEAFF. The CDR3 coding sequence is TGTGCCAGCAGCTCAAGGGTCCTCAACACTGAAGCTTTCTTT.